This T cell receptor beta chain was documented in a study of blood T cell repertoires in COVID-19. Study-wide background: In each case, the material was cDNA or gDNA derived from T cells, B-cell-depleted T cells, or PBMCs.

As originally analysed: Nucleated cell number was recorded as an estimate derived from reference gene primer amplification. The repertoire was sequenced with immunoSEQ multiplex PCR; TCRdb's copy has only in-frame clones and lacks some. D and trimming come from the DNA, and the V and J calls and clone size come from that table. The sample includes over 80,000 clones, 88% of them seen just once. The CDR3 contains 16 residues. Trimming took off 1 base at V and 2 bases at J, with 12 bases between the two ends. Germline values: CDR1 SGHTA, CDR2 FQGNSA. V and J are TRBV7-2 and TRBJ1-3; the D is unclear. The receptor's source is a man between 65 and 85 years old with acute or convalescent COVID-19. The material sequenced was peripheral blood. The CDR3: CASSLGRLLAGNTIYF. The CDR3 nucleotides are TGTGCCAGCAGCTTAGGCAGGCTATTAGCTGGAAACACCATATATTTT. Full variable domain (outside the CDR3, taken from reference TRBV7-2 and TRBJ1-3): GAGVSQSPSNKVTEKGKDVELRCDPISGHTALYWYRQSLGQGLEFLIYFQGNSAPDKSGLPSDRFSAERTGGSVSTLTIQRTQQEDSAVYLCASSLGRLLAGNTIYFGEGSWLTVV.